These T cell receptor beta chains were read from a single sample in a study of blood T cell repertoires in COVID-19. TCRdb's table, derived via immunoSEQ multiplex PCR, lists solely in-frame clones and lacks some. This table holds about 130,000 clones, about 77% found once. Sequencing used peripheral blood. The receptors come from an older man with acute or convalescent COVID-19. The CDR3 runs from the conserved cysteine through the conserved F or W. The D gene is left open where the match is weak. Where a row states a size, it is once, few, many or the class of an expanded clone; other rows omit it.

j_gene: TRBJ2-1; abundance: -; v_gene: TRBV7-9; d_gene: -; CDR3nt: TGTGCCAGCAGCTTCACGTTGGGGACTTACAATGAGCAGTTCTTC; CDR3aa: CASSFTLGTYNEQFF
j_gene: TRBJ1-3; abundance: once; v_gene: TRBV6-5; d_gene: -; CDR3nt: TGTGTCTCAAGGGGCGGCCCTGGAAACACCATATATTTT; CDR3aa: CVSRGGPGNTIYF
j_gene: TRBJ2-5; abundance: -; v_gene: TRBV6-5; d_gene: TRBD1; CDR3nt: TGTGCCAGCAGCAGGGACAGGGGAGCAGAGACCCAGTACTTC; CDR3aa: CASSRDRGAETQYF
j_gene: TRBJ1-2; abundance: few; v_gene: TRBV5-5; d_gene: TRBD1; CDR3nt: TGTGCCAGCAGCCCGTCAGGGGGGTCGTTCGGCTACACCTTC; CDR3aa: CASSPSGGSFGYTF
j_gene: TRBJ2-2; abundance: -; v_gene: TRBV5-6; d_gene: -; CDR3nt: TGTGCCAGCAGCTTGTCAGGTGTCACACACACCGGGGAGCTGTTTTTT; CDR3aa: CASSLSGVTHTGELFF
j_gene: TRBJ1-3; abundance: -; v_gene: TRBV5-1; d_gene: -; CDR3nt: TGCGCCAGCAGCTACGACAGCTCCTCTGGAAACACCATATATTTT; CDR3aa: CASSYDSSSGNTIYF
j_gene: TRBJ2-6; abundance: -; v_gene: TRBV7-9; d_gene: -; CDR3nt: TGTGCCAGCAGCCGCTTTGACACTGGGGCCAACGTCCTGACTTTC; CDR3aa: CASSRFDTGANVLTF
j_gene: TRBJ2-2; abundance: -; v_gene: TRBV6-7; d_gene: -; CDR3nt: TGTGCCAGCATCAACGGAGGGGTTCGGAACACCGGGGAGCTGTTTTTT; CDR3aa: CASINGGVRNTGELFF
j_gene: TRBJ2-5; abundance: -; v_gene: TRBV28; d_gene: TRBD1; CDR3nt: TGTGCCAGCTGGAGACAGGGGGCGAGTTTAGAGACCCAGTACTTC; CDR3aa: CASWRQGASLETQYF
j_gene: TRBJ2-5; abundance: -; v_gene: TRBV6-6; d_gene: TRBD1; CDR3nt: TGTGCCAGCGGACAGGGGGCATCGCCCCAGTACTTC; CDR3aa: CASGQGASPQYF
j_gene: TRBJ2-2; abundance: -; v_gene: TRBV3-1/TRBV3-2; d_gene: TRBD2; CDR3nt: TGTGCCAGCAGCCAACCGCGGGGGATTGTCGGGGAGCTGTTTTTT; CDR3aa: CASSQPRGIVGELFF
j_gene: TRBJ1-1; abundance: few; v_gene: TRBV9; d_gene: -; CDR3nt: TGTGCCAGCAGCGTAGATCTAGGGGACACTGAAGCTTTCTTT; CDR3aa: CASSVDLGDTEAFF
j_gene: TRBJ1-2; abundance: -; v_gene: TRBV6-1; d_gene: -; CDR3nt: TGTGCCAGCAGTGAATTCAGTAACTATGGCTACACCTTC; CDR3aa: CASSEFSNYGYTF
j_gene: TRBJ2-5; abundance: -; v_gene: TRBV5-6; d_gene: TRBD1; CDR3nt: TGTGCCAGCAGCTTGTACCAGGGGGAATGGACCCAGTACTTC; CDR3aa: CASSLYQGEWTQYF
j_gene: TRBJ2-1; abundance: -; v_gene: TRBV7-2; d_gene: TRBD2; CDR3nt: TGTGCCAGCAGCAAAGGGACTAGCGTCGATGAGCAGTTCTTC; CDR3aa: CASSKGTSVDEQFF
j_gene: TRBJ1-5; abundance: -; v_gene: TRBV2; d_gene: -; CDR3nt: TGTGCCAGCAGTGCCGGGGGGCCAAGGGATCAGCCCCAGCATTTT; CDR3aa: CASSAGGPRDQPQHF
j_gene: TRBJ1-6; abundance: -; v_gene: TRBV6-6; d_gene: -; CDR3nt: TGTGCCAGCAGCTCGGGGAGTTCACCCCTCCACTTT; CDR3aa: CASSSGSSPLHF
j_gene: TRBJ1-2; abundance: -; v_gene: TRBV29-1; d_gene: TRBD1; CDR3nt: TGCAGCGTAATTAAGACAGGGACAGGGTCAGGCTACACCTTC; CDR3aa: CSVIKTGTGSGYTF
j_gene: TRBJ1-1; abundance: -; v_gene: TRBV12-3/TRBV12-4; d_gene: -; CDR3nt: TGTGCCAGCAGTTTGTCCGGGGACACTGAAGCTTTCTTT; CDR3aa: CASSLSGDTEAFF
j_gene: TRBJ2-3; abundance: -; v_gene: TRBV6-6; d_gene: -; CDR3nt: TGTGCCAGCAGTTACGGCAGTAGCACAGATACGCAGTATTTT; CDR3aa: CASSYGSSTDTQYF
j_gene: TRBJ1-5; abundance: -; v_gene: TRBV28; d_gene: TRBD1; CDR3nt: TGTGCCAGCAGTTTTGGGCCGGGACAGGGGTGGCCCCAGCATTTT; CDR3aa: CASSFGPGQGWPQHF
j_gene: TRBJ2-5; abundance: -; v_gene: TRBV30; d_gene: TRBD2; CDR3nt: TGTGCCTGGAGAAGGACTAGCGGGGGGGGGCCCCAGTACTTC; CDR3aa: CAWRRTSGGGPQYF
j_gene: TRBJ1-6; abundance: medium-sized; v_gene: TRBV5-1; d_gene: -; CDR3nt: TGCGCCAGCAGCTCGGACTGGTTTGGGTCACCCCTCCACTTT; CDR3aa: CASSSDWFGSPLHF
j_gene: TRBJ2-1; abundance: -; v_gene: TRBV5-4; d_gene: TRBD2; CDR3nt: TGTGCCAGCAGCTTGCGCGGGGGATCCTACAATGAGCAGTTCTTC; CDR3aa: CASSLRGGSYNEQFF
j_gene: TRBJ2-6; abundance: -; v_gene: TRBV4-2; d_gene: -; CDR3nt: TGTGCCAGCAGCCAAGCTCGCGTTCTGGGGGCCAACGTCCTGACTTTC; CDR3aa: CASSQARVLGANVLTF
j_gene: TRBJ1-5; abundance: -; v_gene: TRBV18; d_gene: TRBD1; CDR3nt: TGTGCCAGCTCACCACAGTCTTTTACAGGGGACCAGCCCCAGCATTTT; CDR3aa: CASSPQSFTGDQPQHF
j_gene: TRBJ1-6; abundance: -; v_gene: TRBV3-1/TRBV3-2; d_gene: -; CDR3nt: TGTGCCAGCACCCCGGGGGGGGCGAGGGATTCACCCCTCCACTTT; CDR3aa: CASTPGGARDSPLHF
j_gene: TRBJ1-1; abundance: once; v_gene: TRBV10-3; d_gene: -; CDR3nt: TGTGCCATCAGTGTCTCCCAAGCTGCGACTGAAGCTTTCTTT; CDR3aa: CAISVSQAATEAFF
j_gene: TRBJ1-3; abundance: -; v_gene: TRBV12-3/TRBV12-4; d_gene: -; CDR3nt: TGTGCCAGCAGTTTCTACTCTGGAAACACCATATATTTT; CDR3aa: CASSFYSGNTIYF
j_gene: TRBJ2-5; abundance: -; v_gene: TRBV11-2; d_gene: TRBD2; CDR3nt: TGTGCCAGCAGCCCGAATTCTAGCGGCCAAGAGACCCAGTACTTC; CDR3aa: CASSPNSSGQETQYF
j_gene: TRBJ2-7; abundance: -; v_gene: TRBV18; d_gene: TRBD1; CDR3nt: TGTGCCAGCTCACCACTGGCGACAGGGGGCCTTGACGAGCAGTACTTC; CDR3aa: CASSPLATGGLDEQYF